These 25 T cell receptor beta chains share one sample of origin, sequenced in a study of blood T cell repertoires in COVID-19. This table comes from immunoSEQ multiplex PCR, and its TCRdb copy is limited to in-frame clones, with some not included. The top ten hold about 12% of the sample, which has fewer than 350,000 clones, roughly nine tenths seen once. Sequenced material: peripheral blood. The receptors were gathered from a woman aged 25 to 45 with COVID-19, enrolled during active disease.

V gene TRBV5-1 combines with J gene TRBJ2-3; 10 bases align to TRBD2. Germline trimming cut 2 bases from V and 3 bases from J; bases unmatched to any gene: 3. From germline, CDR1 is SGHRS and CDR2 YFSETQ. This CDR3 spans 15 amino acids. The CDR3 is CASSFGSGGTDTQYF. CDR3 nucleotides: TGCGCCAGCAGCTTTGGTAGCGGGGGGACAGATACGCAGTATTTT.

The rearrangement joins TRBV6-4 to TRBJ2-2, with 8 bases identical to TRBD1. With 6 bases clipped from V and 4 bases from J, the junction kept 4 bases outside the gene matches. Germline assignment: CDR1 MRHNA and CDR2 SNTAGT. The CDR3 consists of 14 residues. The CDR3 sequence: CASSYRGATGELFF. The CDR3 region has the DNA TGTGCCAGCAGCTACAGGGGGGCCACCGGGGAGCTGTTTTTT.

The chain is built from TRBV6-6 and TRBJ1-5, with 7 nucleotides matching TRBD1. Germline V gene data show CDR1 as MNHNY and CDR2 as SVGAGI (reference sequence). The CDR3 is made up of 19 amino acids. With V trimmed by 5 bases and J by 6 bases, 22 bases remained unmatched. The DNA for the CDR3 is TGTGCCAGCAGTCGACTTACGGCCCCCGGGACAGCCTCGATTCAGCCCCAGCATTTT. Residues: CASSRLTAPGTASIQPQHF.

This chain joins TRBV12-3 or TRBV12-4 and TRBJ1-4; D is uncertain. The CDR3 is 12 residues long. The V and J ends lost 6 bases and 5 bases respectively, with 7 bases between them. DNA for the CDR3: TGTGCCAGCAGCCCCGTGAATGAAAAACTGTTTTTT. Protein product: CASSPVNEKLFF.

The V and J genes are TRBV19 and TRBJ2-7; 7 bases map to TRBD2. V lost 8 bases, J lost 5 bases, and 9 bases stayed unmatched. CDR1 is LNHDA, CDR2 SQIVND, per germline (reference sequence). The CDR3 extends over 13 amino acids. This CDR3 is CASRLAGADEQYF. Written as DNA, the CDR3 is TGTGCCAGTCGTTTAGCGGGTGCTGACGAGCAGTACTTC. Together with reference TRBV19 and TRBJ2-7, the CDR3 gives the full variable domain: DGGITQSPKYLFRKEGQNVTLSCEQNLNHDAMYWYRQDPGQGLRLIYYSQIVNDFQKGDIAEGYSVSREKKESFPLTVTSAQKNPTAFYLCASRLAGADEQYFGPGTRLTVT.

This chain connects TRBV10-1 to TRBJ2-5; TRBD1 agrees at 10 bases. Germline assignment: CDR1 WNHNN and CDR2 SYGVQD (reference sequence). With V trimmed by 1 base and J by 4 bases, 3 bases remained unmatched. This CDR3 region has 15 residues. CDR3 in amino acids: CASSEWTGGGETQYF. The CDR3 DNA reads TGCGCCAGCAGTGAGTGGACAGGGGGGGGAGAGACCCAGTACTTC.

The V and J genes are TRBV5-6 and TRBJ1-4, with 8 positions matching TRBD1. The V gene's germline CDR1 is SGHDT and CDR2 YYEEEE. The length of the CDR3 is 15 residues. Trimming at V came to 3 bases and at J to 4 bases, leaving 5 bases not matched to a gene. This CDR3 is CASSYGQGGNEKLFF. The CDR3 region has the DNA TGTGCCAGCAGCTACGGACAGGGAGGTAATGAAAAACTGTTTTTT.

The V gene is TRBV19, the J gene TRBJ1-5; the match to TRBD1 covers 12 bases. The ends lost 7 bases at V and 6 bases at J; junction bases unmatched: 10. This CDR3 region has 16 residues. The V gene's germline CDR1 is LNHDA and CDR2 SQIVND (reference sequence). The CDR3 spells CASKGTGGPKGQPQHF. The CDR3, as DNA: TGTGCCAGTAAGGGGACAGGGGGCCCAAAGGGTCAGCCCCAGCATTTT.

J is TRBJ1-6 and V is TRBV7-9; TRBD1 matches at 7 bases. Germline V gives CDR1 SEHNR, CDR2 FQNEAQ (reference sequence). This CDR3 is 15 amino acids long. The trim removed 4 bases at V and 4 bases at J, leaving 4 bases unmatched. The CDR3 DNA reads TGTGCCAGCAGCTCCTCGGGACAGTATAATTCACCCCTCCACTTT. Its translation is CASSSSGQYNSPLHF.

Comments on this clone: The junction shows a germline mismatch at one end, possibly a read error. The rearrangement links TRBV6-5 to TRBJ1-1; TRBD1 agrees at 7 bases. Germline CDR1 and CDR2: MNHEY and SVGAGI. The CDR3 totals 13 residues. DNA for the CDR3: TGTGCCAGCACTTACCCAGGGGGAACTGAAGCTTTCTTT. As protein: CASTYPGGTEAFF.

V usage is TRBV3-1 (or the pseudogene TRBV3-2) and J usage is TRBJ2-1, with TRBD2 matching 9 bases. V shed 1 base and J 10 bases; nucleotides not matched to a gene: 8. Germline V CDR1 and CDR2: LGHDT, YNNKEL (reference sequence). The CDR3 spans 15 residues. CDR3 region: CASSQGGGAVSEQFF. The CDR3 DNA reads TGTGCCAGCAGCCAAGGCGGGGGGGCGGTGAGCGAGCAGTTCTTC.

The CDR3 protein is CASSERRTGNEQYF. CDR3 sequence (DNA): TGCGCCAGCAGTGAGAGACGGACAGGGAACGAGCAGTACTTC. This chain connects TRBV10-1 to TRBJ2-7; TRBD1 matches at 8 bases. Germline CDR1 is WNHNN and CDR2 is SYGVQD (reference sequence). Trimming at V came to 2 bases and at J to 5 bases, leaving 5 bases not matched to a gene. This CDR3 is built from 14 residues.

This chain connects TRBV27 to TRBJ2-3; a weak D match, TRBD1 (5 bases). The germline gives CDR1 MNHEY, CDR2 SMNVEV (reference sequence). Trimming cost V 5 bases and J 4 bases, with 13 bases left between them. The CDR3 has 14 amino acids. The CDR3 region is CASSLGHAPDTQYF. CDR3 nucleotide sequence: TGTGCCAGCAGTCTAGGACATGCCCCAGATACGCAGTATTTT.

This clone was seen only once. This rearrangement joins TRBV18 to TRBJ2-7; TRBD2 matches 7 bases. After removal of 0 bases from V and 4 bases from J, the junction contained 6 bases not matched to a gene. Germline-derived CDR1 and CDR2 are KGHSH and LQKENI. The CDR3 consists of 15 residues. The CDR3 nucleotides are TGTGCCAGCTCACCACCACGGGGGGATGGTTACGAGCAGTACTTC. Its translation: CASSPPRGDGYEQYF.

The rearrangement joins TRBV28 to TRBJ2-6; D is ambiguous. Germline V gene lookup returns CDR1 MDHEN and CDR2 SYDVKM. The CDR3 is 15 amino acids. Trimming removed 3 bases at V and 8 bases at J, with 14 bases between. The DNA of the CDR3 is TGTGCCAGCAGTTTGTCGGGTCTTGGATCCAACGTCCTGACTTTC. The encoded protein is CASSLSGLGSNVLTF.

The chain couples TRBV6-6 to TRBJ1-2; unclear D gene. CDR3 length: 13 amino acids. Germline CDR1 and CDR2: MNHNY and SVGAGI (reference sequence). Trimming stripped 5 bases from V and 0 bases from J, with 7 bases between. The CDR3 sequence: CASSPQTNYGYTF. The CDR3 DNA is TGTGCCAGCAGTCCCCAAACTAACTATGGCTACACCTTC.

The rearrangement uses TRBV7-2 and TRBJ2-3; D unclear. CDR3 size: 13 residues. Germline loops: CDR1 SGHTA, CDR2 FQGNSA. The V end was cut by 7 bases, the J end by 1 base, with 9 bases between. CDR3: CASILSRTDTQYF. CDR3 in DNA: TGTGCCAGCATCCTTTCCCGCACAGATACGCAGTATTTT.

The CDR3 loop reads CASSSDSATNEKLFF. The DNA of the CDR3 is TGTGCCAGCAGTTCAGACAGTGCAACTAATGAAAAACTGTTTTTT. The chain employs TRBV13 and TRBJ1-4; D is perhaps TRBD1 (5 bases). This CDR3 spans 15 amino acids. The germline CDR1 and CDR2 sequences are PRHDT and FYEKMQ (reference sequence). V lost 6 bases, J lost 0 bases, and 11 bases lay in between.

V is TRBV27 and J is TRBJ1-1, with 8 bases matching TRBD1. This CDR3 contains 16 residues. V trimming: 5 bases; J trimming: 3 bases; junction bases outside the gene matches: 11. Germline assignment: CDR1 MNHEY and CDR2 SMNVEV (reference sequence). Written as DNA, the CDR3 is TGTGCCAGCAGTAACGGACAGGGAGGGTTTTACACTGAAGCTTTCTTT. This translates into CASSNGQGGFYTEAFF.

V is TRBV7-9 and J is TRBJ2-7; TRBD1 matches 8 bases. Looked up from germline, CDR1 is SEHNR and CDR2 is FQNEAQ (reference sequence). CDR3 length equals 17 residues. V lost 0 bases, J lost 0 bases, and 7 bases stayed unmatched. DNA of the CDR3: TGTGCCAGCAGCTTAGCGCTGGGGGACAGGAGCTCCTACGAGCAGTACTTC. Amino acid sequence: CASSLALGDRSSYEQYF.

This chain uses TRBV28 with TRBJ2-7; 11 bases map to TRBD1. CDR3 length equals 15 residues. Trimming cost V 5 bases and J 8 bases; bases outside gene matches: 11. The germline CDR1 and CDR2 sequences are MDHEN and SYDVKM. The CDR3: CASSIPGTGGFKQYF. The CDR3 nucleotides are TGTGCCAGCAGTATCCCCGGGACAGGGGGTTTCAAGCAGTACTTC.

The V and J genes are TRBV6-5 and TRBJ2-3; D is uncertain. This CDR3 is 12 amino acids long. V was pared by 6 bases and J by 2 bases, with 6 bases between. Germline V gene data show CDR1 as MNHEY and CDR2 as SVGAGI. The CDR3 region has the DNA TGTGCCAGCAGCCCCAACACAGATACGCAGTATTTT. Its translation: CASSPNTDTQYF.

The chain carries TRBV13 and TRBJ2-3; a possible D gene is TRBD2 (6 bases). CDR3 length equals 15 residues. Deletions cut 6 bases from V and 1 base from J, with 14 bases between. Germline V gene data show CDR1 as PRHDT and CDR2 as FYEKMQ (reference sequence). The CDR3 coding sequence is TGTGCCAGCAGGGAGGGACTGTACGGCACAGATACGCAGTATTTT. Its protein product is CASREGLYGTDTQYF.

This clone was counted between two and nine times. Different DNA sequences within this sample yield the same CDR3. The gene calls are TRBV4-1 and TRBJ2-1; no definite D call. Trimming stripped 1 base from V and 6 bases from J, with 4 bases between. Germline V gives CDR1 MGHRA, CDR2 YSYEKL. This CDR3 has 12 amino acids. CDR3 sequence reads: CASSQAGNEQFF. CDR3 nucleotides: TGCGCCAGCAGCCAAGCGGGCAATGAGCAGTTCTTC.

Only one count was recorded for this clone. The rearrangement joins TRBV6-5 to TRBJ1-4, with D uncertain. Germline CDR1 reads MNHEY; CDR2 reads SVGAGI. V lost 4 bases, J lost 0 bases, and 9 bases lay in between. This CDR3 region has 15 residues. CDR3 amino acids: CASSSRRSTNEKLFF. The CDR3 DNA sequence: TGTGCCAGCAGTTCACGCCGGTCAACTAATGAAAAACTGTTTTTT.